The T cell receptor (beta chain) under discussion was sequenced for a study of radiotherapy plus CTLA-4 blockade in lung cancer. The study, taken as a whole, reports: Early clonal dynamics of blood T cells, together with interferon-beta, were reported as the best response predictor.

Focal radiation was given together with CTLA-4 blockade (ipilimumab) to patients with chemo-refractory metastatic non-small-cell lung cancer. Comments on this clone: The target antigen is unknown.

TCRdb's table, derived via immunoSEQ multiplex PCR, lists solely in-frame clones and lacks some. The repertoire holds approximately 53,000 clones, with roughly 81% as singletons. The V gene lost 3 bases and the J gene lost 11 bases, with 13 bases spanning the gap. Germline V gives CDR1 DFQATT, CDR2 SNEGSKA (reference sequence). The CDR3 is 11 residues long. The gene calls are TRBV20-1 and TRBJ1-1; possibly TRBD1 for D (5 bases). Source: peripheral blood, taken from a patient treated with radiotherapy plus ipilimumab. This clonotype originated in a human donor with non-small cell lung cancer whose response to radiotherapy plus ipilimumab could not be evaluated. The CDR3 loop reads CSARWGGMAFF. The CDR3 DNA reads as TGCAGTGCTAGGTGGGGGGGAATGGCTTTCTTT.